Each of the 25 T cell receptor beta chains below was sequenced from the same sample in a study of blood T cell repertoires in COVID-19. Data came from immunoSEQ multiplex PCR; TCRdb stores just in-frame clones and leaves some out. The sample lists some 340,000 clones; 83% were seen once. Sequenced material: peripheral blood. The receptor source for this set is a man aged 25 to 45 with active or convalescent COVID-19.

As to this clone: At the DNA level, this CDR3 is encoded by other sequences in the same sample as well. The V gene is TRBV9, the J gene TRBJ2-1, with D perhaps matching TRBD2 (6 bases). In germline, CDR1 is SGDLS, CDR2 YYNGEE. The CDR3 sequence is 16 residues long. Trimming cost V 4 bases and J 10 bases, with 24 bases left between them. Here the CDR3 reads CASSPRGLAGSGEQFF. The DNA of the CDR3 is TGTGCCAGCAGCCCCCGAGGGCTGGCGGGGTCAGGGGAGCAGTTCTTC.

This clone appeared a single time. The CDR3 region has the DNA TGTGCCAGCAGTTTCGTTGGACAGGGTAATCAGCCCCAGCATTTT. As protein: CASSFVGQGNQPQHF. J is TRBJ1-5 and V is TRBV28; 8 positions match TRBD1. Trimming took 3 bases from V and 4 from J; bases not matched to a gene: 5. The CDR3 loop spans 15 amino acids. CDR1 is MDHEN, CDR2 SYDVKM, per germline.

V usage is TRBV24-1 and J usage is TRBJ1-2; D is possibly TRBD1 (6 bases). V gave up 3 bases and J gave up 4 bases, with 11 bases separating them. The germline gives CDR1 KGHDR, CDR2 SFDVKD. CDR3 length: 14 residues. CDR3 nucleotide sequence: TGTGCCACCAGTGATGTCAGGGGCGGCTATGGCTACACCTTC. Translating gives CATSDVRGGYGYTF.

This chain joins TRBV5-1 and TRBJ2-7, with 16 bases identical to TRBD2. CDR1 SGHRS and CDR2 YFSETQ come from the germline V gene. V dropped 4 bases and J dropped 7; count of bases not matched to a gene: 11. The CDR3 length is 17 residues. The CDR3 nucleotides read TGCGCCAGCAGCGCCATTCCGGGACTAGCGGGGGGGTTGGAGCAGTACTTC. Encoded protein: CASSAIPGLAGGLEQYF.

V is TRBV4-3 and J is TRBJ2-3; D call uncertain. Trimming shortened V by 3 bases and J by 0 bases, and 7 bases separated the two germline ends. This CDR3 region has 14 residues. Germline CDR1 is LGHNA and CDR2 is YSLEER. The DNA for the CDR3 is TGCGCCAGCAGCCAGAGAGGAAGCACAGATACGCAGTATTTT. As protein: CASSQRGSTDTQYF.

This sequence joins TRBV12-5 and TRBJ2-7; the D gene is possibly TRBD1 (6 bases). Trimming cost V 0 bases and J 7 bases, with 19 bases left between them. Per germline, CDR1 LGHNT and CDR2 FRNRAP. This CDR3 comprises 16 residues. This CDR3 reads CASGLVLGWGPGEQYF. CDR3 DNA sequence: TGTGCTAGTGGTTTGGTACTAGGCTGGGGGCCTGGGGAGCAGTACTTC.

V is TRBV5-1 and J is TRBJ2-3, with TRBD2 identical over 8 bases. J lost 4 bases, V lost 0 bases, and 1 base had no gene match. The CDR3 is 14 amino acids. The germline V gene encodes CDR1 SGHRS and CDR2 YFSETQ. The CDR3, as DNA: TGCGCCAGCAGCTTGGGAGCGGGGGCAGATACGCAGTATTTT. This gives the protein CASSLGAGADTQYF.

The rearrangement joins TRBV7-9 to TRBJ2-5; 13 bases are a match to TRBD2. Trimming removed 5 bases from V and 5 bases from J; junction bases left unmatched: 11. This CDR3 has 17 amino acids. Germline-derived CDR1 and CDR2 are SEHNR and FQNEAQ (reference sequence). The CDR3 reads CASSRRRTSGGQETQYF. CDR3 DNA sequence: TGTGCCAGCAGCCGTCGTAGGACTAGCGGGGGACAGGAGACCCAGTACTTC.

CDR3 amino acids: CASSVWDRGLDTQYF. CDR3 sequence (DNA): TGCGCCAGCAGCGTCTGGGACAGGGGGTTAGATACGCAGTATTTT. The chain links TRBV5-1 to TRBJ2-3; 11 nucleotides agree with TRBD1. The germline CDR1 and CDR2 sequences are SGHRS and YFSETQ. Trimming removed 4 bases from V and 5 bases from J; junction bases left unmatched: 6. CDR3 length: 15 residues.

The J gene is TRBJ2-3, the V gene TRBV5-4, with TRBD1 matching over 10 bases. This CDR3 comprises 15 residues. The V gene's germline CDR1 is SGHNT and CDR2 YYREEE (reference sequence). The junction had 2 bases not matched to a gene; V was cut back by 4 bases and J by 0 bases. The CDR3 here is CASSRTGGSTDTQYF. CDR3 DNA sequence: TGTGCCAGCAGCCGGACAGGGGGGAGCACAGATACGCAGTATTTT.

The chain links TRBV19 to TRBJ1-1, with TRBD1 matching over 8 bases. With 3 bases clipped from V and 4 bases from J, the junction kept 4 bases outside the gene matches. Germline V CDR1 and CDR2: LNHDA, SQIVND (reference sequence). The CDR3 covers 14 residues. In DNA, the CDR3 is TGTGCCAGTAGTATGTTACAGGGGGTCACTGAAGCTTTCTTT. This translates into CASSMLQGVTEAFF.

CDR3 region: CASSLQGSYEQYF. CDR3 DNA sequence: TGTGCCAGCAGCCTGCAGGGATCCTACGAGCAGTACTTC. This chain connects TRBV27 to TRBJ2-7, with a tentative D call TRBD1 (5 bases). Germline values: CDR1 MNHEY, CDR2 SMNVEV (reference sequence). Trimming pared 6 bases from V and 1 base from J, leaving 10 bases between. The CDR3 spans 13 residues.

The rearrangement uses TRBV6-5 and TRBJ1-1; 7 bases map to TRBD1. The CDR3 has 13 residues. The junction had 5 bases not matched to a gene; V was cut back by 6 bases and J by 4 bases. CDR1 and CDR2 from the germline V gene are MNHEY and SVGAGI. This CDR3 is CASSKGAGTEAFF. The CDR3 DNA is TGTGCCAGCAGCAAGGGGGCTGGCACTGAAGCTTTCTTT.

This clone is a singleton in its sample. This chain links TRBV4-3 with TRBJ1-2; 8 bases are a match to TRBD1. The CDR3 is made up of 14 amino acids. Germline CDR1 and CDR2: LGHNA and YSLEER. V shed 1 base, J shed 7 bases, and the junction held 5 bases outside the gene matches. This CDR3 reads CASSQAGGPSGYTF. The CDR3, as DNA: TGCGCCAGCAGCCAAGCAGGGGGCCCAAGTGGCTACACCTTC.

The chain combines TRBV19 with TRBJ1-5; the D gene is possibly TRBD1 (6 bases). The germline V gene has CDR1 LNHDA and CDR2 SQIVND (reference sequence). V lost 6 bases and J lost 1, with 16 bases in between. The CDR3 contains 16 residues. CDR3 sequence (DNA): TGTGCCAGTAGGTCTGGGGGGGGCGTAAGCAATCAGCCCCAGCATTTT. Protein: CASRSGGGVSNQPQHF.

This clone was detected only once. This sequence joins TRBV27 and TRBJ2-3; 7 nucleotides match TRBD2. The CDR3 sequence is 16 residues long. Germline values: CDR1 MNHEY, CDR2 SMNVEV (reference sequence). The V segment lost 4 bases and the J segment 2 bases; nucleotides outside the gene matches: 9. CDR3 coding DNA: TGTGCCAGCAGTTCGCGGGGAGCGGGGATCACAGATACGCAGTATTTT. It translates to CASSSRGAGITDTQYF.

CDR3 in DNA: TGTGCCAGCAGTGAATATTCACGGGGTCTCTACGAGCAGTACTTC. Residues: CASSEYSRGLYEQYF. The V call is TRBV6-1, the J call TRBJ2-7; TRBD2 is a possible D gene (5 bases). Between the trimmed V and J ends, which lost 2 bases and 3 bases, there was a span of 14 bases. CDR3 size: 15 residues. The V gene's germline CDR1 is MNHNS and CDR2 SASEGT.

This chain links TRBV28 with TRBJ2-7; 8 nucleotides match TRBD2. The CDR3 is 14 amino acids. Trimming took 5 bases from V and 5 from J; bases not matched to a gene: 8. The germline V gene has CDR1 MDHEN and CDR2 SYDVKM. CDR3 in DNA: TGTGCCAGCAGTCGCCAGCGGGAGCGAAACGAGCAGTACTTC. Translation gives CASSRQRERNEQYF.

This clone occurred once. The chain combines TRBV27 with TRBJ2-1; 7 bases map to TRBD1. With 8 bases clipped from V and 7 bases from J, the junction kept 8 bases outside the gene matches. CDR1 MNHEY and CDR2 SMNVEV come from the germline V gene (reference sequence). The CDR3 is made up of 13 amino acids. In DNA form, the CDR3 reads TGTGCCAGCGATCTCGACAGGGTGAATGAGCAGTTCTTC. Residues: CASDLDRVNEQFF.

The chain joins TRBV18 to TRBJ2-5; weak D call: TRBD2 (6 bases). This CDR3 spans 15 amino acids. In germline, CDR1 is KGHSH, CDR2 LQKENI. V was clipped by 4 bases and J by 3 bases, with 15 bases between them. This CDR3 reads CASSQEEGGEETQYF. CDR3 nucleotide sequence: TGTGCCAGCTCACAGGAAGAGGGAGGCGAAGAGACCCAGTACTTC.

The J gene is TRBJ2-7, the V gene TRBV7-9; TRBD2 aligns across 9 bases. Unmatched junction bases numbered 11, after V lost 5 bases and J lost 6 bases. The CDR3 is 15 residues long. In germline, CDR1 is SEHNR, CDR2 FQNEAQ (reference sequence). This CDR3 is CASSQPAGLASEQYF. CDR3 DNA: TGTGCCAGCAGCCAACCAGCGGGACTAGCCTCCGAGCAGTACTTC. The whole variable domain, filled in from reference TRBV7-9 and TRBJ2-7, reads DTGVSQNPRHKITKRGQNVTFRCDPISEHNRLYWYRQTLGQGPEFLTYFQNEAQLEKSRLLSDRFSAERPKGSFSTLEIQRTEQGDSAMYLCASSQPAGLASEQYFGPGTRLTVT.

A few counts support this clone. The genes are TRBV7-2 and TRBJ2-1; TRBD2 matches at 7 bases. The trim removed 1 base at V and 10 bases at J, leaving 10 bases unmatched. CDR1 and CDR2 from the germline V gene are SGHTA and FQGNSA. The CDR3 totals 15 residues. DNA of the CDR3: TGTGCCAGCAGCTTAGTGTCGAGCGGGATTTGGGAGCAGTTCTTC. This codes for CASSLVSSGIWEQFF.

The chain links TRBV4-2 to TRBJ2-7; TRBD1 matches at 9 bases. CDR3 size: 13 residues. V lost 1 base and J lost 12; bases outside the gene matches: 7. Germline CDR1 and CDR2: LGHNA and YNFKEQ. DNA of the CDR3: TGTGCCAGCAGCCAAGGGACAGGGGACGGCATGTACTTC. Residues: CASSQGTGDGMYF.

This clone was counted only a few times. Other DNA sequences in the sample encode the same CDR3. The CDR3 sequence is CASSQEGQGYNEQFF. The CDR3 DNA follows: TGCGCCAGCAGCCAAGAAGGACAGGGCTACAATGAGCAGTTCTTC. The chain recombines TRBV4-3 with TRBJ2-1; 8 bases are a match to TRBD1. The CDR3 contains 15 residues. V was clipped by 0 bases and J by 3 bases; unmatched bases: 1. CDR1 is LGHNA and CDR2 is YSLEER in the germline V gene.

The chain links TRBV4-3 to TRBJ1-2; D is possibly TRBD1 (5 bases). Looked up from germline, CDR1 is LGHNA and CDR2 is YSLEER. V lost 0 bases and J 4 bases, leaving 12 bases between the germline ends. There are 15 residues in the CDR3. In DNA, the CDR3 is TGCGCCAGCAGCCAAGAGCGGGGCACGGCCTATGGCTACACCTTC. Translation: CASSQERGTAYGYTF.